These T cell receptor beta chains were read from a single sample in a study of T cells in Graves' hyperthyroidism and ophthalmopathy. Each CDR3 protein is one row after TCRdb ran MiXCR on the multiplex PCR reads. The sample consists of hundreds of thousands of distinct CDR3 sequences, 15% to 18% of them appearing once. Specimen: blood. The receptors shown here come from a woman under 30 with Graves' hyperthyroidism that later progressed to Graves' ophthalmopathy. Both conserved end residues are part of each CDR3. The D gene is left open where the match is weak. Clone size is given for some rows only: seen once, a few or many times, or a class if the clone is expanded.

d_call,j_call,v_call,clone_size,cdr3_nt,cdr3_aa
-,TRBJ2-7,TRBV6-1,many,TGTGCCAGCAGCTCTCTGAGGCTCGGGCAATCAGGGAGGACCTACGAGCAGTACTTC,CASSSLRLGQSGRTYEQYF
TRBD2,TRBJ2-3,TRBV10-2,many,TGCGCCAGCAGACTAGCGGGAGGCGGCACAGATACGCAGTATTTT,CASRLAGGGTDTQYF
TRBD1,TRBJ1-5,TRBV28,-,TGTGCCATCTCCGGGACAGGGCGCAATCAGCCCCAGCATTTT,CAISGTGRNQPQHF
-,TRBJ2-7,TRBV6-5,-,TGTGCCAGCAGCTTACTAGGGAACCCCTCCTACGAGCAGTACTTC,CASSLLGNPSYEQYF
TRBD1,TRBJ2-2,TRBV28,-,TGTGCCAGCAGTTTTCGACAGGGGCGGCCCGGGGAGCTGTTTTTT,CASSFRQGRPGELFF
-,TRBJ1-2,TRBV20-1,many,TGCAGTGCTAGGCCCCAGGGACGAACCTATGGCTACACCTTC,CSARPQGRTYGYTF
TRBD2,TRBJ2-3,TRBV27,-,TGTGCCAGCAAGGGACTAGCGGGGACCCACTCTTACACAGATACGCAGTATTTT,CASKGLAGTHSYTDTQYF
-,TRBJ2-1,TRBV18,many,TGTGCCAGCTCACCAGGGGCGGGTGAGCAGTTCTTC,CASSPGAGEQFF
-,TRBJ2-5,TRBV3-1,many,TGTGCCAGCAGCCAAGAAGGACAGATTCAGAAGACCCAGTACTTC,CASSQEGQIQKTQYF
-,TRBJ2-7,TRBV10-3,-,TGTGCCATCCCTATCACAGGGCTCTCTTCTGGGCAGTACTTC,CAIPITGLSSGQYF
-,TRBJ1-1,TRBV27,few,TGTGCCAGCAGTTTAAAGGGGACTTCGAACACTGAAGCTTTCTTT,CASSLKGTSNTEAFF
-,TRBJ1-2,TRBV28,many,TGTGCCAGCAGTCCTGACACGGGACAAGTGGACTATGGCTACACCTTC,CASSPDTGQVDYGYTF
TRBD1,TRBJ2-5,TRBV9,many,TGTGCCAGCAGCGTAGGCCCTGGGACAGGGGCGAGGAGAAGCGAGACCCAGTACTTC,CASSVGPGTGARRSETQYF
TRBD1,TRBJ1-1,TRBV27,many,TGTGCCAGCAGTCGGACAGGGATAGGGGACACTGAAGCTTTCTTT,CASSRTGIGDTEAFF
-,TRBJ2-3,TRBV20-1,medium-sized,TGCAGTGCTAGAGGCCCCGGACCCTCCCCTGAACATACGCAGTATTTT,CSARGPGPSPEHTQYF
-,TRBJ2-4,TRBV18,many,TGTGCCAGCTCACCTCGGATGGCCAAAAACATTCAGTACTTC,CASSPRMAKNIQYF
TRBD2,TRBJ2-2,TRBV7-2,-,TGTGCCAGCAGCTTGACCGGGACTAGCGGGGCTAACACCGGGAAGCTGTTTTTT,CASSLTGTSGANTGKLFF
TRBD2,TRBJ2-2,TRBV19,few,TGTGCCAGTAAAGGCGGGAGCCCCGGGACCGGGGAGCTGTTTTTT,CASKGGSPGTGELFF
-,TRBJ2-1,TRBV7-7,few,TGTGCTAGCAGCCCAGACCCCCACAGGGTCAATGAGCAGTTCTTC,CASSPDPHRVNEQFF
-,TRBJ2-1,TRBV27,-,TGTGCCAGCAGTTTGCTCGGAGAAAGGGTGTCCAATGAGCAGTTCTTC,CASSLLGERVSNEQFF
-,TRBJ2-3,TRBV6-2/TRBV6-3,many,TGTGCCAGCAGTTACGGCATACGGGAGAAGGATACGCAGTATTTT,CASSYGIREKDTQYF
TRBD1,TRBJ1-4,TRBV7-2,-,TGTGCCAGCAGCTTCCAGACAGGGCACGAAAAACTGTCTTTT,CASSFQTGHEKLSF
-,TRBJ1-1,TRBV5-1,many,TGCGCCAGCCGCCGGACGGGACAGAACACTGAAGCTTTCTTT,CASRRTGQNTEAFF